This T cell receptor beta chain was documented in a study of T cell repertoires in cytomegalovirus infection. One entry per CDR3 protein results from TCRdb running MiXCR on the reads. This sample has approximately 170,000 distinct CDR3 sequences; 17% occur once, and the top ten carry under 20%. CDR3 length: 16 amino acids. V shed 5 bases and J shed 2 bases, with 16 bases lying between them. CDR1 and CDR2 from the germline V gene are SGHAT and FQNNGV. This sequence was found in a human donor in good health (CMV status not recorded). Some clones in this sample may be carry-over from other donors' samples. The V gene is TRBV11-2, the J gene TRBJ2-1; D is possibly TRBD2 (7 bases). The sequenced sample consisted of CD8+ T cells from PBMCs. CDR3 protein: CASSPRTGGAYNEQFF. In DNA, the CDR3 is TGTGCCAGCAGCCCCCGGACGGGGGGCGCCTACAATGAGCAGTTCTTC.